Below, 14 T cell receptor beta chains from the same sample are listed, as sequenced in a study of T-cell reconstitution after alpha-beta-depleted transplantation in children. Preparation of the TCRbeta library was carried out with unique molecular identifiers. Using its own MiXCR run on the PCR reads, TCRdb lists one record per CDR3 protein. The sample holds approximately 630,000 distinct CDR3 sequences; around 13% are singletons and the top ten take around 0.79%. The input for sequencing was PBMCs, taken before TCRalphabeta/CD19-depleted stem cell transplant. These receptors all come from a girl aged 2 to 9 with congenital amegakaryocytic thrombocytopenia, due to receive a stem cell transplant.

The rearrangement uses TRBV10-2 and TRBJ2-5; D ambiguous. The germline V and J ends were trimmed by 3 bases and 7 bases, with 9 bases remaining between them. The CDR3 loop spans 12 amino acids. Germline V gene sequence: CDR1 WSHSY, CDR2 SAAADI. The CDR3 is CASSEEFGTQYF. The CDR3 region has the DNA TGCGCCAGCAGTGAAGAGTTCGGGACCCAGTACTTC.

V is TRBV7-2 and J is TRBJ2-7, with 11 bases fitting TRBD2. From germline, CDR1 is SGHTA and CDR2 FQGNSA. The CDR3 loop spans 15 amino acids. Trimming took 1 base from V and 6 from J; bases not matched to a gene: 5. The DNA for the CDR3 is TGTGCCAGCAGCTTAGTGACTAGCGGGATCTTCGAGCAGTACTTC. Translation gives CASSLVTSGIFEQYF. The full variable domain, completed using reference TRBV7-2 and TRBJ2-7, is GAGVSQSPSNKVTEKGKDVELRCDPISGHTALYWYRQSLGQGLEFLIYFQGNSAPDKSGLPSDRFSAERTGGSVSTLTIQRTQQEDSAVYLCASSLVTSGIFEQYFGPGTRLTVT.

The chain employs TRBV5-6 and TRBJ1-6; no reliable D call. Per the germline V gene, CDR1 is SGHDT and CDR2 is YYEEEE. The CDR3 runs to 15 residues. Trimming cost V 3 bases and J 6 bases, with 13 bases left between them. The CDR3 reads CASSSLGRINSPLHF. CDR3 nucleotides: TGTGCCAGCAGCTCCCTAGGACGGATTAATTCACCCCTCCACTTT.

The rearrangement joins TRBV7-2 to TRBJ1-2, with TRBD1 matching over 7 bases. Trimming took 3 bases from V and 4 from J; bases not matched to a gene: 8. The length of the CDR3 is 15 residues. Germline loops: CDR1 SGHTA, CDR2 FQGNSA. The CDR3 DNA is TGTGCCAGCAGCTTTAGGGGGCGCTTGGGCTATGGCTACACCTTC. Its protein product is CASSFRGRLGYGYTF. The whole variable domain, remainder taken from reference TRBV7-2 and TRBJ1-2, is GAGVSQSPSNKVTEKGKDVELRCDPISGHTALYWYRQSLGQGLEFLIYFQGNSAPDKSGLPSDRFSAERTGGSVSTLTIQRTQQEDSAVYLCASSFRGRLGYGYTFGSGTRLTVV.

This clonotype was found many times. This rearrangement joins TRBV29-1 to TRBJ2-3; no firm D call. The germline V gene has CDR1 SQVTM and CDR2 ANQGSEA. This CDR3 is 13 amino acids long. V was shortened by 4 bases and J by 2 bases, with 10 bases between the two germline ends. The CDR3 nucleotides are TGCAGCGTTGTTTTCCATAACACAGATACGCAGTATTTT. It codes for CSVVFHNTDTQYF.

V gene TRBV27 combines with J gene TRBJ2-5; no reliable D call. V dropped 5 bases and J dropped 0 bases, with 10 bases sitting between them. Germline V lookup: CDR1 MNHEY, CDR2 SMNVEV (reference sequence). The length of the CDR3 is 14 residues. The CDR3 loop is CASSPVGHQETQYF. For the CDR3, the DNA is TGTGCCAGCAGTCCAGTGGGCCACCAAGAGACCCAGTACTTC.

This clonotype showed up many times. The J gene is TRBJ2-3, the V gene TRBV20-1; the match to TRBD1 covers 9 bases. V gave up 5 bases and J gave up 5 bases; unmatched junction bases: 5. Germline CDR1 and CDR2: DFQATT and SNEGSKA (reference sequence). The CDR3 is 13 residues long. CDR3 in DNA: TGCAGTGCTGAAAGGACAGGGGAAGATACGCAGTATTTT. It codes for CSAERTGEDTQYF.

This sequence joins TRBV12-3 or TRBV12-4 and TRBJ2-5, with unresolved D. This CDR3 has 14 amino acids. V shed 7 bases and J shed 5 bases, with 17 bases lying between them. CDR3 amino acids: CASTNHGWAETQYF. The DNA of the CDR3 is TGTGCCAGCACCAATCACGGTTGGGCTGAGACCCAGTACTTC.

A few counts support this clonotype. The gene calls are TRBV12-3 or TRBV12-4 and TRBJ2-1; tentative D call: TRBD2 (6 bases). The ends were cut back, 1 base at V and 6 bases at J, with 13 bases in the middle. The CDR3 consists of 15 residues. The CDR3 DNA is TGTGCCAGCAGTTTAGGACTAGACCTCTTCAATGAGCAGTTCTTC. The encoded protein is CASSLGLDLFNEQFF.

In its sample, this clonotype was seen once. A much larger clone sits a single nucleotide away, making a read error possible. The gene calls are TRBV10-3 and TRBJ2-7, with D unresolved. The length of the CDR3 is 11 residues. Germline V gene sequence: CDR1 ENHRY, CDR2 SYGVKD. V was pared by 9 bases and J by 5 bases, with 11 bases between. The CDR3 protein is CAMRGDDEQYF. The CDR3 DNA is TGTGCCATGAGAGGTGATGACGAGCAGTACTTC.

This clonotype was counted ten times or more. The chain recombines TRBV20-1 with TRBJ1-1; possible D gene TRBD1, 5 bases. The CDR3 has 11 residues. CDR1 and CDR2 (germline): DFQATT, SNEGSKA (reference sequence). The V gene lost 5 bases and the J gene lost 4 bases, with 8 bases spanning the gap. The CDR3 region is CSAPGGTEAFF. The DNA for the CDR3 is TGCAGTGCTCCCGGGGGCACTGAAGCTTTCTTT.

This clonotype was recorded many times. CDR3 nucleotides: TGCGCCAGCAGCTTGGCCCCTTTCTCCTACAATGAGCAGTTCTTC. Amino acid sequence: CASSLAPFSYNEQFF. The rearrangement uses TRBV5-1 and TRBJ2-1; D is ambiguous. V dropped 0 bases and J dropped 0 bases, with 7 bases sitting between them. The CDR3 loop spans 15 amino acids. Germline V lookup: CDR1 SGHRS, CDR2 YFSETQ. The full variable domain, rest sourced from reference TRBV5-1 and TRBJ2-1, is KAGVTQTPRYLIKTRGQQVTLSCSPISGHRSVSWYQQTPGQGLQFLFEYFSETQRNKGNFPGRFSGRQFSNSRSEMNVSTLELGDSALYLCASSLAPFSYNEQFFGPGTRLTVL.

In this sample, this clonotype turned up a few times. The rearrangement uses TRBV15 and TRBJ2-3, with D maybe TRBD1 (6 bases). Per the germline V gene, CDR1 is LNHNV and CDR2 is YYDKDF (reference sequence). With 3 bases removed from V and 4 bases from J, the gap between germline ends came to 17 bases. This CDR3 region has 16 residues. CDR3 region: CATSSLLGAPPDTQYF. CDR3 in DNA: TGTGCCACCAGCAGCCTACTGGGGGCTCCACCAGATACGCAGTATTTT.

This clonotype was counted many times. This rearrangement joins TRBV5-1 to TRBJ2-2; no reliable D call. V was pared by 1 base and J by 1 base, with 8 bases between. The CDR3 sequence is 15 residues long. CDR1 is SGHRS, CDR2 YFSETQ, per germline. CDR3 region: CASSLFGGNTGELFF. CDR3 bases: TGCGCCAGCAGCTTGTTTGGCGGGAACACCGGGGAGCTGTTTTTT.